This T cell receptor (beta chain) was profiled in a study of T cells in Graves' hyperthyroidism and ophthalmopathy. Study context: Once the initial diagnosis was made, peripheral blood was obtained before any treatment.

Absent ophthalmopathy progression within 18 months defined stable Graves' hyperthyroidism. Regions amplified from RNA transcripts were the TCR beta CDR3 regions. Researchers ran a first-round RT-PCR on the TCR CDR3 using the HTBI primer set. TCRdb independently ran MiXCR on the multiplex PCR reads; one entry per CDR3 protein. The sample holds some 740,000 distinct CDR3 sequences, roughly 15% seen once. This clonotype turned up a few times. The sequence derives from a woman aged 18-30 years with Graves' hyperthyroidism. The sequenced sample consisted of blood.

This chain's CDR3 is CASSIGTVYGYTF. The CDR3 region has the DNA TGTGCCAGTAGTATAGGGACAGTTTATGGCTACACCTTC. J is TRBJ1-2 and V is TRBV19; D is possibly TRBD1 (6 bases). Germline assignment: CDR1 LNHDA and CDR2 SQIVND (reference sequence). CDR3 length: 13 amino acids. Trimming removed 1 base from V and 5 bases from J, with 8 bases in between. Full variable domain (remainder filled in from reference TRBV19 and TRBJ1-2): DGGITQSPKYLFRKEGQNVTLSCEQNLNHDAMYWYRQDPGQGLRLIYYSQIVNDFQKGDIAEGYSVSREKKESFPLTVTSAQKNPTAFYLCASSIGTVYGYTFGSGTRLTVV.